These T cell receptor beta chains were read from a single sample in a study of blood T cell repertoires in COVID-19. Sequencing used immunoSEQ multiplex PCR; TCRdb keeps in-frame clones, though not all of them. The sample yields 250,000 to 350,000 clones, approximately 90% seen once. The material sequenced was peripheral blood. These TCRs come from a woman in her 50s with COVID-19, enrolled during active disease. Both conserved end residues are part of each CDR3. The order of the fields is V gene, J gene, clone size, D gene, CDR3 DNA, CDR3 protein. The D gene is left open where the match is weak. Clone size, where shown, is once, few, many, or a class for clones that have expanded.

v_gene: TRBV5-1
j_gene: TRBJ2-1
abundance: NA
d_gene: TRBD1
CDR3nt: TGCGCCAGCACCCAAATCGTCATACAGGGGCGTCCCTACAATGAGCAGTTCTTC
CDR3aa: CASTQIVIQGRPYNEQFF

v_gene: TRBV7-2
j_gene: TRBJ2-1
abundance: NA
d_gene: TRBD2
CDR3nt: TGTGCCAGCAGCTTATCCGTGGTACTAGCGTTCTACAATGAGCAGTTCTTC
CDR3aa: CASSLSVVLAFYNEQFF

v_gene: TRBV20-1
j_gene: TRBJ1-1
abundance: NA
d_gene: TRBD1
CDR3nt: TGCAGTGCTAGTCCTAAGACCGGGACAGGGGGCTGGGGCGTGACTAGGAACACTGAAGCTTTCTTT
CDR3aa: CSASPKTGTGGWGVTRNTEAFF

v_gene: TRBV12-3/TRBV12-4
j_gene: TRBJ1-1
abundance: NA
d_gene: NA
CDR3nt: TGTGCCAGCTGGGGGGGGGCTGCTTTCTTT
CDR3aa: CASWGGAAFF

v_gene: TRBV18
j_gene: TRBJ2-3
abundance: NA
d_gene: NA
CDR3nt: TGTGCCAGCTCACCTCAGGGGCCCGAGGGAACAGATACGCAGTATTTT
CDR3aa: CASSPQGPEGTDTQYF

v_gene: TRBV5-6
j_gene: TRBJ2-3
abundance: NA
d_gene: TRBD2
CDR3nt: TGTGCCAGCAGCTTACTAGCGGGAGCAGATACGCAGTATTTT
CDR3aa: CASSLLAGADTQYF

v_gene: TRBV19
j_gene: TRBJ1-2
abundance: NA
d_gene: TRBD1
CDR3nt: TGTGCCAGTAGTATAGATCTAACAGGGGCCTATGGCTACACCTTC
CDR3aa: CASSIDLTGAYGYTF

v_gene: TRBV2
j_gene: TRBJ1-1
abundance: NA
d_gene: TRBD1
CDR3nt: TGTGCCAGCAGGGAGACAGGGGCGTCCACTGAAGCTTTCTTT
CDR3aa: CASRETGASTEAFF

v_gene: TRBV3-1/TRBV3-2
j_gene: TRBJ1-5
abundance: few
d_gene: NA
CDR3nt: TGTGCCAGCAGCCCCATACAGGGACATCAGCCCCAGCATTTT
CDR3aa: CASSPIQGHQPQHF

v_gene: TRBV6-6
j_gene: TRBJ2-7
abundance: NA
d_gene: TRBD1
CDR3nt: TGTGCCAGCAGGGGGAAGGGGACAGGAGCTCCCTACGAGCAGTACTTC
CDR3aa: CASRGKGTGAPYEQYF

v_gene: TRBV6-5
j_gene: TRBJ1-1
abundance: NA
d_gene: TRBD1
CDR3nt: TGTGCCAGCAGTACTGATCGACAGGGAACTAAAGCTTTCTTT
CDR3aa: CASSTDRQGTKAFF

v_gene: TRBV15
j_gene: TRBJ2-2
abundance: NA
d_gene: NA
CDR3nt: TGTGCCACCAGCGCCCAAAGCGGGCGGAACACCGGGGAGCTGTTTTTT
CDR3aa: CATSAQSGRNTGELFF

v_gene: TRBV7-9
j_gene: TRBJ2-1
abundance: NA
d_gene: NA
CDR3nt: TGTGCCAGCAGCTTCTCTACCCAATACAATGAGCAGTTCTTC
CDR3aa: CASSFSTQYNEQFF

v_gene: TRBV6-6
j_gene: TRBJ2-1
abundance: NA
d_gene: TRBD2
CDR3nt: TGTGCCATGGCTAGCGGGACCTACAATGAGCAGTTCTTC
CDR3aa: CAMASGTYNEQFF

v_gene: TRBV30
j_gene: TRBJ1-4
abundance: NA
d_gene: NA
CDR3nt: TGTGCCTGGAGGCGGGATCAGGCAACTAATGAAAAACTGTTTTTT
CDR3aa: CAWRRDQATNEKLFF

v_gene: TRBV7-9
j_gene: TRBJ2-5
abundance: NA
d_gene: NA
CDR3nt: TGTGCCAGCAGTCCTGGGGCTTATGGCGGAGAGACCCAGTACTTC
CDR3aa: CASSPGAYGGETQYF

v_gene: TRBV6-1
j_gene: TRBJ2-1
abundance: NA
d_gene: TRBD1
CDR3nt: TGTGCCAGCAGCGAAGGACAGGGAACTTCCTACAATGAGCAGTTCTTC
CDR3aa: CASSEGQGTSYNEQFF

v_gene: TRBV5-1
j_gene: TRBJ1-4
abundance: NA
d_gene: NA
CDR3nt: TGCGCCAGCAGCTTGAAGGCGGGTGAAAAACTGTTTTTT
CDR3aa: CASSLKAGEKLFF

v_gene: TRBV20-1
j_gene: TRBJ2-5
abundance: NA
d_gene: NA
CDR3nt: TGCAGTGCTAGAGTAGGGGTGGCCCAGTACTTC
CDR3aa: CSARVGVAQYF

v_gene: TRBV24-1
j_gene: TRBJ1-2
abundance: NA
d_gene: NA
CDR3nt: TGTGCCACCAGTGACACCTCAGAGGGGGTTGCTGGCTACACCTTC
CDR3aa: CATSDTSEGVAGYTF

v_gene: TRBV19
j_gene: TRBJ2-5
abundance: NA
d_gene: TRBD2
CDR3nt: TGTGCCAGTAGTACAGATAGCGGGAGTGGTGAGACCCAGTACTTC
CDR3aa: CASSTDSGSGETQYF

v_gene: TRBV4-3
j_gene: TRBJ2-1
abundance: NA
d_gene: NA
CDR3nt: TGCGCCAGCATGAGGGACACAGGGAACAATGAGCAGTTCTTC
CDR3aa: CASMRDTGNNEQFF

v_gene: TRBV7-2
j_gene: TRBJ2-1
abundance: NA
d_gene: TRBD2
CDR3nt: TGTGCCAGCAGCTTAGCGCGGGAGGGCAATGAGCAGTTCTTC
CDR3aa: CASSLAREGNEQFF

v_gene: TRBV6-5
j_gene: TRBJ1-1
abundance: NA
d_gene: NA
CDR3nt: TGTGCCAGCTTTGACCGGGGAAACACTGAAGCTTTCTTT
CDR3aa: CASFDRGNTEAFF

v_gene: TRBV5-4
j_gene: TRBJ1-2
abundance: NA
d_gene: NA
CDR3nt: TGTGCCAGCAGCCTAGGGGATTTCTATGGCTACACCTTC
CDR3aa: CASSLGDFYGYTF

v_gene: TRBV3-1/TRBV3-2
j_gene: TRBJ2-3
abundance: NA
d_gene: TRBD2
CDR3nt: TGTGCCAGCAGCCAGGAACTAGCGGGAGTCGAGTATACGCAGTATTTT
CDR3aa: CASSQELAGVEYTQYF

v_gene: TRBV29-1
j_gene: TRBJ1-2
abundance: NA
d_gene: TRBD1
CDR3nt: TGCAGCGTCGGGACAGTCTATGGCTACACCTTC
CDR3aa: CSVGTVYGYTF

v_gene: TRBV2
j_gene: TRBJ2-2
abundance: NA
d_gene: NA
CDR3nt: TGTGCCAGCAGTGAGGAGGCCTCGAACACCGGGGAGCTGTTTTTT
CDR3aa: CASSEEASNTGELFF

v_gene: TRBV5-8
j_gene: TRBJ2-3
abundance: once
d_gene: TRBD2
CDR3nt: TGTGCCAGCAGCTTGGCCGGGACTAGCGTGACAGATACGCAGTATTTT
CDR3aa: CASSLAGTSVTDTQYF

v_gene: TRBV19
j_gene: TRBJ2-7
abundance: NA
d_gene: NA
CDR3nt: TGTGCCAGTAGTATCCAGGGAGGCGTCGCTGGAGCCTACGAGCAGTACTTC
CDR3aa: CASSIQGGVAGAYEQYF

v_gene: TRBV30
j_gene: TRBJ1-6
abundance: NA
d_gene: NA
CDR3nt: TGTGCCTGGAGTGCAGGGGTCAAAAATTCACCCCTCCACTTT
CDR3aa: CAWSAGVKNSPLHF

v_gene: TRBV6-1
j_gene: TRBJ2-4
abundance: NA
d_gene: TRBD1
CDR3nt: TGTGCCAGCAGTGAAAGGGTGACAGGGGGCATCGGAAACATTCAGTACTTC
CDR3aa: CASSERVTGGIGNIQYF